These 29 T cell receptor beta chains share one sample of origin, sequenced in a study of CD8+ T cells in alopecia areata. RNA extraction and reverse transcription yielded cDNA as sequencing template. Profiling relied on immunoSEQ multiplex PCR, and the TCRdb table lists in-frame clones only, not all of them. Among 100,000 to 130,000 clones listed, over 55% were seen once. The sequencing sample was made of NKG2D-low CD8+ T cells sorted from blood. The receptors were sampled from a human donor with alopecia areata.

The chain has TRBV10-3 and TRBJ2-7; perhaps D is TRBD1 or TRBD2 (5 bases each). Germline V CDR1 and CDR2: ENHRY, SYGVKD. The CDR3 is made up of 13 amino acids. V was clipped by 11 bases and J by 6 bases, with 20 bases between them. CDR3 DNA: TGTGCCTCCTTGGGGCTAGCCTTCCCCGAGCAGTACTTC. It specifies CASLGLAFPEQYF.

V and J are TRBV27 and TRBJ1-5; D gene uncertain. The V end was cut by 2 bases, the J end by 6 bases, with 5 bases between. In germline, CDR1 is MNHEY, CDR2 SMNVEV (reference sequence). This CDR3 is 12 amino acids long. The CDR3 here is CASSLGSQPQHF. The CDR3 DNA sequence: TGTGCCAGCAGTTTAGGGAGTCAGCCCCAGCATTTT.

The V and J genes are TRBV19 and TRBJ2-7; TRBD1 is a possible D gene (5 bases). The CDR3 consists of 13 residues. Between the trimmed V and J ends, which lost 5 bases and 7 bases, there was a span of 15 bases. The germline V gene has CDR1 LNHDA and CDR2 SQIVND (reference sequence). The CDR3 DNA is TGTGCCAGTAGTTTAATCACAGGAGCGGAGCAGTACTTC. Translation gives CASSLITGAEQYF.

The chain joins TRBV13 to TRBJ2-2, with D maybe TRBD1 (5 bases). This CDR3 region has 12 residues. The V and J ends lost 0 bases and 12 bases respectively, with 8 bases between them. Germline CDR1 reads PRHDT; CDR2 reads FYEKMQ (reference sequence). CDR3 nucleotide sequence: TGTGCCAGCAGCTTAGGCCAGGGTCAGCTGTTTTTT. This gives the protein CASSLGQGQLFF.

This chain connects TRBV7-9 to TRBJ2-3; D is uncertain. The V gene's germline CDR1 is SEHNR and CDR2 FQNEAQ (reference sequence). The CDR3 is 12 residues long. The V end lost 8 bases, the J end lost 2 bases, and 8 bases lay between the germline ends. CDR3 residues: CASASDTDTQYF. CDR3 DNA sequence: TGTGCCAGCGCATCTGACACAGATACGCAGTATTTT.

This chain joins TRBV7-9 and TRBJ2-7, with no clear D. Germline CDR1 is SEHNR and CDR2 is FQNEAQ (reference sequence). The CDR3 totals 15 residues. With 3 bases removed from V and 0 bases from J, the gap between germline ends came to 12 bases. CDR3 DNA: TGTGCCAGCAGCTTCTCGGGCCGAAGCTCCTACGAGCAGTACTTC. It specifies CASSFSGRSSYEQYF.

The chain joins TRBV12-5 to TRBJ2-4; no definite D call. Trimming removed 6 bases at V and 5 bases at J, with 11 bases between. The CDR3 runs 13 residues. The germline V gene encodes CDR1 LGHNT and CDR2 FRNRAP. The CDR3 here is CASGGGWENIQYF. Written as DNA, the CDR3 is TGTGCTAGTGGGGGCGGCTGGGAAAACATTCAGTACTTC.

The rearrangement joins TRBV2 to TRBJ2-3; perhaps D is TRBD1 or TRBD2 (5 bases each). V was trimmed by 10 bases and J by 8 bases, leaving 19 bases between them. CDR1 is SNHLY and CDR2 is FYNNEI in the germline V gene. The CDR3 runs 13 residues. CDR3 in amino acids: CAIPGPKSGTQYF. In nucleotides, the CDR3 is TGTGCCATTCCGGGACCCAAGAGTGGTACGCAGTATTTT.

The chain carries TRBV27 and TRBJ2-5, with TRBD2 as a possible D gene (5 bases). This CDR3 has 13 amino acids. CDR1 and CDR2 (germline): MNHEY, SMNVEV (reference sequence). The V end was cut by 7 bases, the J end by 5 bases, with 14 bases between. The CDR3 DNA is TGTGCCAGCAAAGGCGGGCATGTGGAGACCCAGTACTTC. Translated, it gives CASKGGHVETQYF.

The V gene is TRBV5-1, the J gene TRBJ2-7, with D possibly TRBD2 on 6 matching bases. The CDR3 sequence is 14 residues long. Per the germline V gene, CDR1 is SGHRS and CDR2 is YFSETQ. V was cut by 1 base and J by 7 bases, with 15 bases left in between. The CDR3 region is CASSLRRAPHEQYF. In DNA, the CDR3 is TGCGCCAGCAGCTTGAGGAGGGCCCCACATGAGCAGTACTTC.

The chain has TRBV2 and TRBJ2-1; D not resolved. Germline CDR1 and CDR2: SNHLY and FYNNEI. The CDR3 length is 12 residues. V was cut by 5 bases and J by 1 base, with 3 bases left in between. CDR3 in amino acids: CASSKSYNEQFF. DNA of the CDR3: TGTGCCAGCAGTAAGTCCTACAATGAGCAGTTCTTC.

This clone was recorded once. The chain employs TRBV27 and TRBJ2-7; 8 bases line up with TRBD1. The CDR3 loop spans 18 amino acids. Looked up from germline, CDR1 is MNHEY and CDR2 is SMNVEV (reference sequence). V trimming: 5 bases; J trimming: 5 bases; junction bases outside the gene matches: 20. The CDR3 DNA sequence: TGTGCCAGCAGTACCAGTAAGACAGGGGCACTCATAGGGGACGAGCAGTACTTC. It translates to CASSTSKTGALIGDEQYF.

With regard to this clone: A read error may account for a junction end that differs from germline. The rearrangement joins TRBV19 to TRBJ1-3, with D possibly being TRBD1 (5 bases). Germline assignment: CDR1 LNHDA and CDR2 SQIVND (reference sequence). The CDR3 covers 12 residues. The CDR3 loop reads CASTDPTQERIF. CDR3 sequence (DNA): TGTGCCAGTACCGACCCGACACAGGAACGGATATTT.

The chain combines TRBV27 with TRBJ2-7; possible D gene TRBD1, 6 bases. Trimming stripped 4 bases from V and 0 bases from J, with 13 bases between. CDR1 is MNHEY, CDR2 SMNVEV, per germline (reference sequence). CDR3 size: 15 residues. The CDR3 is CASSSTGYNSYEQYF. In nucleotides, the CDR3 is TGTGCCAGCAGTTCGACAGGATACAACTCCTACGAGCAGTACTTC.

The CDR3 region is CASSPETGPNYGYTF. DNA for the CDR3: TGCGCCAGCAGCCCGGAGACAGGGCCTAACTATGGCTACACCTTC. The chain carries TRBV5-1 and TRBJ1-2; 7 bases fit TRBD1. The CDR3 runs 15 residues. J gave up 0 bases and V 4 bases, and 6 bases lay outside the gene matches. Germline loops: CDR1 SGHRS, CDR2 YFSETQ. The whole variable domain, filled in from reference TRBV5-1 and TRBJ1-2, reads KAGVTQTPRYLIKTRGQQVTLSCSPISGHRSVSWYQQTPGQGLQFLFEYFSETQRNKGNFPGRFSGRQFSNSRSEMNVSTLELGDSALYLCASSPETGPNYGYTFGSGTRLTVV.

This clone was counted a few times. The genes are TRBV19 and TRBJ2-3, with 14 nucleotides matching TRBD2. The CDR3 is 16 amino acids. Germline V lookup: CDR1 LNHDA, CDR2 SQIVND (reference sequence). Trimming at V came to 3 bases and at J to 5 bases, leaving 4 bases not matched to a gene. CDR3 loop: CASSMGTSGSRDTQYF. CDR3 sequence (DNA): TGTGCCAGTAGTATGGGGACTAGCGGGAGCCGAGATACGCAGTATTTT.

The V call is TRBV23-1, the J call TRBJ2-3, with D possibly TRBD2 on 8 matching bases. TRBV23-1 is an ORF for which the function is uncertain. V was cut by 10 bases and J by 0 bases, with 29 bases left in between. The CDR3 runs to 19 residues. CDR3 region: CAIPRTGSTREVSTDTQYF. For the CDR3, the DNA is TGCGCCATTCCAAGGACAGGCAGCACGCGGGAGGTCAGCACAGATACGCAGTATTTT.

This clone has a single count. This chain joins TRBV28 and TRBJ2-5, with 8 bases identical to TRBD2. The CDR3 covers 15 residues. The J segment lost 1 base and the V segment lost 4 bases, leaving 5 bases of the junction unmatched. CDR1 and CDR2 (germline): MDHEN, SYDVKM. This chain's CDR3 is CASSSSGSLQETQYF. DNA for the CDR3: TGTGCCAGCAGTTCGAGCGGGAGCCTCCAAGAGACCCAGTACTTC.

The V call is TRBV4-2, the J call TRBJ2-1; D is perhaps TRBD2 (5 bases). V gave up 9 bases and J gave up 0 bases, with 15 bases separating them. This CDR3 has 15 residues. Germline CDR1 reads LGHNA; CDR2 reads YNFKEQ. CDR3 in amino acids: CASRMNSVSYNEQFF. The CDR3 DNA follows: TGTGCCAGTCGGATGAATAGCGTCTCCTACAATGAGCAGTTCTTC.

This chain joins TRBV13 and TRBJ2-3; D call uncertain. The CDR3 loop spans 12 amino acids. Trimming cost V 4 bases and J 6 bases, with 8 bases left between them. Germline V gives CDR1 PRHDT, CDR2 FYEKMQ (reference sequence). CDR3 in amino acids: CASSSLTDTQYF. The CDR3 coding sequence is TGTGCCAGCAGCTCATTAACGGATACGCAGTATTTT.

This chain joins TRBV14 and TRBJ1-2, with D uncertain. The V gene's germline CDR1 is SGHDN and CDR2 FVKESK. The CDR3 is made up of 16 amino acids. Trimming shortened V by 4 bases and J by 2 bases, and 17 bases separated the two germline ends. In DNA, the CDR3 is TGTGCCAGCAGCCCCGAATATAACGGTCCCAACTATGGCTACACCTTC. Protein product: CASSPEYNGPNYGYTF.

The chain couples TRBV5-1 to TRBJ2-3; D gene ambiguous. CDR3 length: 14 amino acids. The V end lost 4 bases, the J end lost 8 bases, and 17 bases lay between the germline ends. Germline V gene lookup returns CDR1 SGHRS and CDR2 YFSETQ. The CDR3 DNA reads TGCGCCAGCAGCACCGGGCCCCTGACTCGTACGCAGTATTTT. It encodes CASSTGPLTRTQYF.

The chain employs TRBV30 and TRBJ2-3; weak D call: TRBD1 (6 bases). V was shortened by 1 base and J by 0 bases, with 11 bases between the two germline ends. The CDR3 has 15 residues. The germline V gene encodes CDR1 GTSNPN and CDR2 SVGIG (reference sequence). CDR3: CAWSAGEGSTDTQYF. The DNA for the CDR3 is TGTGCCTGGAGTGCAGGGGAAGGGAGCACAGATACGCAGTATTTT.

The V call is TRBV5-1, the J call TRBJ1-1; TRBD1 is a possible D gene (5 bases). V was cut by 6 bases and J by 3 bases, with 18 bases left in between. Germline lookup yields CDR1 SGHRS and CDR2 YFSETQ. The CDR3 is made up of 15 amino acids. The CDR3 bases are TGCGCCAGCAAAAAGGGGAATGTTGGGGACACTGAAGCTTTCTTT. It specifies CASKKGNVGDTEAFF.

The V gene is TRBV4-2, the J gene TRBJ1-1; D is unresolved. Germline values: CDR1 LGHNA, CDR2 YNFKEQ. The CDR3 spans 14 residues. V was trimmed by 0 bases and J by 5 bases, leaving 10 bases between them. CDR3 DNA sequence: TGTGCCAGCAGCCAAGAAGGGTGTTGTACTGAAGCTTTCTTT. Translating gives CASSQEGCCTEAFF.

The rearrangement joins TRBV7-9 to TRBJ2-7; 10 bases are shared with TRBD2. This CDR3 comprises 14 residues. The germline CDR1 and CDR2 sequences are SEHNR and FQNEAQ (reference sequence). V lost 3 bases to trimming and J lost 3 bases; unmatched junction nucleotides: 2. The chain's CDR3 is CASSFPSGSYEQYF. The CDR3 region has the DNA TGTGCCAGCAGCTTTCCTAGCGGGAGCTACGAGCAGTACTTC.

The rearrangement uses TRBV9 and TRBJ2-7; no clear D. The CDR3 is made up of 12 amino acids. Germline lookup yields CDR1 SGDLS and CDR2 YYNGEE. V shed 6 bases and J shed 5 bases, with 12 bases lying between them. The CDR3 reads CASTPDGNEQYF. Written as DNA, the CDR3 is TGTGCCAGCACCCCGGACGGAAACGAGCAGTACTTC.

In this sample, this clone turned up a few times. The CDR3 DNA is TGTGCCAGCAGTGAAGTAGGACAGAGCTCCTACGAGCAGTACTTC. It specifies CASSEVGQSSYEQYF. The chain is built from TRBV6-1 and TRBJ2-7, with D possibly TRBD1 on 6 matching bases. V lost 1 base and J 0 bases, leaving 10 bases between the germline ends. The CDR3 sequence is 15 residues long. Germline CDR1 reads MNHNS; CDR2 reads SASEGT.

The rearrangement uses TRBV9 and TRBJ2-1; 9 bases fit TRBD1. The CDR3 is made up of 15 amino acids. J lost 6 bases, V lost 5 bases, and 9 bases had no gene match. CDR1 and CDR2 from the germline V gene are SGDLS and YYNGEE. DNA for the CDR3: TGTGCCAGCAGGGGGACAGGGTCTGAGAGCAATGAGCAGTTCTTC. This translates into CASRGTGSESNEQFF.